This entry is about one T cell receptor (beta chain). Its antigen remains unknown. This specimen comes from a study of regulatory T cells in long-lasting Graves disease. The time point is: newly diagnosed GD, antithyroid drugs for less than 3 months. PBMC-extracted RNA yielded the TCR library. Germline V gene sequence: CDR1 KGHSH, CDR2 LQKENI. This CDR3 contains 16 residues. The junction had 9 bases not matched to a gene; V was cut back by 2 bases and J by 5 bases. Arm-PCR with iRepertoire HTBI primers amplified the CDR3 regions for these TCR beta libraries. One entry per CDR3 protein, called by TCRdb with MiXCR from the multiplex PCR reads. Among 350,000 to 550,000 distinct CDR3 sequences, 14% were seen once, and the ten largest hold under 20%. The study's findings and limits: There was favoring of TRBV28, TRBJ1-2 and TRBJ2-5 in persistent disease.

These same records also appear under a second study, on T cells in Graves' hyperthyroidism and ophthalmopathy. Per that study: Researchers defined stable Graves' hyperthyroidism as no ophthalmopathy progression within 18 months. The TCR CDR3 was amplified in a first-round RT-PCR using the HTBI primer set. The model made its ophthalmopathy prediction, and onset followed a median about 6 months later.

This specimen was peripheral blood mononuclear cells (PBMCs), taken at new diagnosis, from a patient treated with antithyroid drugs. The chain has TRBV18 and TRBJ2-1; 7 nucleotides align to TRBD2. The receptor's source is a woman aged 45-65 years with Graves disease. The DNA for the CDR3 is TGTGCCAGCTCACCATTAGAAGCGGGACCACACAATGAGCAGTTCTTC. The encoded protein is CASSPLEAGPHNEQFF. The complete variable domain, with remaining parts taken from reference TRBV18 and TRBJ2-1, reads NAGVMQNPRHLVRRRGQEARLRCSPMKGHSHVYWYRQLPEEGLKFMVYLQKENIIDESGMPKERFSAEFPKEGPSILRIQQVVRGDSAAYFCASSPLEAGPHNEQFFGPGTRLTVL.